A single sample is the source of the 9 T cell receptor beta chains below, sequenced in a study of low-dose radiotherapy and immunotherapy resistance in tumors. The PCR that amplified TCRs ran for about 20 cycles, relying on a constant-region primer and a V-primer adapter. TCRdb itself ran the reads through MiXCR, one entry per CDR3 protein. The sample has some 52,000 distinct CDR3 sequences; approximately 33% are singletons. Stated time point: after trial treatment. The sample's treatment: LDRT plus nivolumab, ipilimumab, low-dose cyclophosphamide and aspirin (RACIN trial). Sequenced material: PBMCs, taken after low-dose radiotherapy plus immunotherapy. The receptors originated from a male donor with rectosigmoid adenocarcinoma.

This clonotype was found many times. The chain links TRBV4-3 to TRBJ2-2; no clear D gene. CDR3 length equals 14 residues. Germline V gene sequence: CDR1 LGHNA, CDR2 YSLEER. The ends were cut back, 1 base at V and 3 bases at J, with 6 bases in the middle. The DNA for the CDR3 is TGCGCCAGCAGCCAAGCCTCGGACACCGGGGAGCTGTTTTTT. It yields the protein CASSQASDTGELFF.

CDR3 sequence: CASSYLGTLYNEQFF. The CDR3 DNA follows: TGTGCCAGCAGTTATCTTGGGACCCTTTACAATGAGCAGTTCTTC. The V and J genes are TRBV6-2 or TRBV6-3 and TRBJ2-1, with D possibly being TRBD1 or TRBD2 (5 bases each). The CDR3 spans 15 residues. With 3 bases removed from V and 4 bases from J, the gap between germline ends came to 13 bases. The germline gives CDR1 MNHEY, CDR2 SVGEGT.

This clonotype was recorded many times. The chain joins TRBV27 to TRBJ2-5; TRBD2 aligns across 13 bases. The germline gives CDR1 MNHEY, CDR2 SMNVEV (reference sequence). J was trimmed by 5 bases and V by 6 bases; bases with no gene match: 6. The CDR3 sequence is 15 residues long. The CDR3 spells CASRGGLAGFETQYF. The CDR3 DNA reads TGTGCCAGCAGGGGGGGACTAGCGGGATTTGAGACCCAGTACTTC.

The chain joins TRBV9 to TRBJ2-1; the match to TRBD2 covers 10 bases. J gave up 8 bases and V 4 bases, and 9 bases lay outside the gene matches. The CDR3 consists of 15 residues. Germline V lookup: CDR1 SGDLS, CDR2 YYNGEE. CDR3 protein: CASSSTSGIIYEQFF. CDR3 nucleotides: TGTGCCAGCAGCTCAACTAGCGGGATAATCTATGAGCAGTTCTTC.

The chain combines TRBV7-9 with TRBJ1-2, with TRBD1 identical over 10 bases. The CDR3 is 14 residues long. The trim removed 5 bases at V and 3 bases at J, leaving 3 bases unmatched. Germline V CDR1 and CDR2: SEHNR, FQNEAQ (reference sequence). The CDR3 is CASSPGTGDYGYTF. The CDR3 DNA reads TGTGCCAGCAGCCCTGGGACAGGGGACTATGGCTACACCTTC.

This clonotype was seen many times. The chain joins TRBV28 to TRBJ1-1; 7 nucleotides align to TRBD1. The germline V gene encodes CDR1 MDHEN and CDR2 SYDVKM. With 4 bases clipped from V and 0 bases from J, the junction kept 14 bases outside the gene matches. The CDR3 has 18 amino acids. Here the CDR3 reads CASSSPRLQGPMNTEAFF. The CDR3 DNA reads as TGTGCCAGCAGTTCCCCACGCCTACAGGGGCCTATGAACACTGAAGCTTTCTTT.

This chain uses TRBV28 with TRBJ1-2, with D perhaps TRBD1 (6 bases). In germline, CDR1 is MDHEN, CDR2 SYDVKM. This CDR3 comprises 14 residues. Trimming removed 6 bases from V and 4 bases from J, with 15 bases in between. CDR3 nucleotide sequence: TGTGCCAGCAGCGAGGACAGTGGAAGCTATGGCTACACCTTC. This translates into CASSEDSGSYGYTF.

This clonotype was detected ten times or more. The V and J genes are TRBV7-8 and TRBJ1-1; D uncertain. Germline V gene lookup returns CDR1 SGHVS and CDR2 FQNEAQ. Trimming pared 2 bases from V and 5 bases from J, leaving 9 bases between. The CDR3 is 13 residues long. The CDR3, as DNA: TGTGCCAGCAGCTTAACAACAGTGACTGAAGCTTTCTTT. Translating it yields CASSLTTVTEAFF. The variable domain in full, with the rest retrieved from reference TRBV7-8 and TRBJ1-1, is GAGVSQSPRYKVAKRGQDVALRCDPISGHVSLFWYQQALGQGPEFLTYFQNEAQLDKSGLPSDRFFAERPEGSVSTLKIQRTQQEDSAVYLCASSLTTVTEAFFGQGTRLTVV.

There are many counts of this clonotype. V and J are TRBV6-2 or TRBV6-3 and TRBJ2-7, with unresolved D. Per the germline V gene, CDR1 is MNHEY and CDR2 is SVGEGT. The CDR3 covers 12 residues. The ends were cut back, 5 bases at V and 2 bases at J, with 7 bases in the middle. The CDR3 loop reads CASSDGPYEQYF. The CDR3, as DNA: TGTGCCAGCAGTGACGGCCCCTACGAGCAGTACTTC.